The sequence of this T cell receptor (beta chain) was determined in a study of blood T cell repertoires in COVID-19. Study overall: Samples representing acute and convalescent COVID-19 were sourced from the United States, Italy and Spain.

Method: immunoSEQ multiplex PCR; TCRdb's copy keeps in-frame clones and lacks some. In the table there are approximately 190,000 clones, 85% to 90% of which are singletons. Germline V gene data show CDR1 as SGHTA and CDR2 as FQGNSA. The CDR3 totals 15 residues. Trimming stripped 0 bases from V and 8 bases from J, with 14 bases between. This TCR derives from a man between 35 and 55 years old with active or convalescent COVID-19. Sequenced sample: peripheral blood. This chain links TRBV7-2 with TRBJ2-1; D may be TRBD1 (5 bases). CDR3 nucleotide sequence: TGTGCCAGCAGCTTAGCCGGTTTAGGGGCCGATGAGCAGTTCTTC. Translated, it gives CASSLAGLGADEQFF. The full variable domain, rest sourced from reference TRBV7-2 and TRBJ2-1, is GAGVSQSPSNKVTEKGKDVELRCDPISGHTALYWYRQSLGQGLEFLIYFQGNSAPDKSGLPSDRFSAERTGGSVSTLTIQRTQQEDSAVYLCASSLAGLGADEQFFGPGTRLTVL.